This TCR beta chain comes out of a study of cytotoxic CD8 clonotypes in ibrutinib-treated CLL. General study results and limits: Clonality went higher at ibrutinib response and then dropped back toward baseline at progression. Baseline values of clonality outstripped age-matched healthy donors and followed circulating CD8+ T-cell counts. Stable or contracted on treatment, public clonotypes were also uncommon.

To note about this clone: Antigen specificity is unknown.

The method was immunoSEQ multiplex PCR; TCRdb's version includes in-frame clones alone and lacks a portion of them. Of some 300,000 clones detected, 80% appear once; the ten largest clones hold under 8.5%. The TCR sequence derives from a human donor with chronic lymphocytic leukemia. Material: PBMCs, obtained before ibrutinib treatment.

In DNA, the CDR3 is TGTGCCATCTCGGCGGGGGAGGGACTGTTTTTT. This translates into CAISAGEGLFF. V is TRBV10-3 and J is TRBJ1-4; possible D gene TRBD1, 5 bases. This CDR3 is 11 amino acids long. Trimming cost V 8 bases and J 13 bases, with 14 bases left between them. Germline V gene lookup returns CDR1 ENHRY and CDR2 SYGVKD.